The clone carrying this T cell receptor (beta chain) was recorded a few times. Its antigen is still unknown. The CDR3 runs 15 residues. V lost 0 bases, J lost 6 bases, and 6 bases stayed unmatched. Germline V lookup: CDR1 LGHNA, CDR2 YNFKEQ. Assay used: immunoSEQ multiplex PCR; TCRdb lists only in-frame clones, some missing. Among roughly 190,000 clones, around 72% were seen once, and the ten largest hold roughly 13%. The sample is drawn from a study of cytotoxic CD8 clonotypes in ibrutinib-treated CLL. Study-level results: While tracking circulating CD8+ T-cell counts, baseline clonality exceeded that of age-matched healthy donors.

Libraries of TCR beta were made from about 1.8 micrograms of genomic DNA that came from cryopreserved PBMCs. The chain uses TRBV4-2 and TRBJ2-7; TRBD2 matches 9 bases. The clonotype comes from a human donor with chronic lymphocytic leukemia. Sequencing used PBMCs, obtained after 24 months of ibrutinib treatment. The CDR3 loop reads CASSQDGGRASEQYF. The CDR3 DNA is TGTGCCAGCAGCCAAGATGGCGGGAGGGCTTCCGAGCAGTACTTC.